This is a list of T cell receptor beta chains from one sample in a study of T cells after yellow fever vaccination. TCRdb used MiXCR to reprocess the 5' RACE reads, holding one entry per CDR3 protein. The data show about 58,000 distinct CDR3 sequences, roughly 6.9% seen once. Material: CD8+ T cells sorted from PBMCs, obtained on the day of the first yellow fever vaccination. The receptors derive from a man younger than 30 who received the YFV17D yellow fever vaccine. Each CDR3 is given with its conserved first and last residue. The order of the fields is CDR3 protein, CDR3 DNA, clone size, J gene, V gene, D gene. A D gene is named only where the DNA matches it firmly. Expanded clones get a size class; other rows say once, few or many, or leave the size out.

cdr3_aa: CATGQGNQPQHF
cdr3_nt: TGTGCCACCGGGCAGGGCAATCAGCCCCAGCATTTT
clone_size: many
j_call: TRBJ1-5
v_call: TRBV15
d_call: .

cdr3_aa: CASSFQGGEQYF
cdr3_nt: TGTGCCAGCAGCTTTCAGGGTGGCGAGCAGTACTTC
clone_size: many
j_call: TRBJ2-7
v_call: TRBV7-2
d_call: .

cdr3_aa: CASSYYNEQFF
cdr3_nt: TGTGCCAGCAGCTACTACAATGAGCAGTTCTTC
clone_size: many
j_call: TRBJ2-1
v_call: TRBV7-2
d_call: .

cdr3_aa: CASSKGLVNYEQYF
cdr3_nt: TGTGCCAGCAGCAAGGGACTAGTCAACTACGAGCAGTACTTC
clone_size: many
j_call: TRBJ2-7
v_call: TRBV7-9
d_call: TRBD2

cdr3_aa: CASSQSPRRAAYNSPLHF
cdr3_nt: TGCGCCAGCAGCCAATCCCCCCGGAGGGCGGCGTACAATTCACCCCTCCACTTT
clone_size: few
j_call: TRBJ1-6
v_call: TRBV4-3
d_call: .

cdr3_aa: CASSLSWGSGTGGEQYF
cdr3_nt: TGTGCCAGCAGTTTATCCTGGGGTTCCGGGACGGGAGGCGAGCAGTACTTC
clone_size: many
j_call: TRBJ2-7
v_call: TRBV27
d_call: TRBD2

cdr3_aa: CASSQGGDGDEQFF
cdr3_nt: TGTGCCAGCAGCCAAGGAGGGGACGGCGATGAGCAGTTCTTC
clone_size: many
j_call: TRBJ2-1
v_call: TRBV4-2
d_call: .

cdr3_aa: CASRASGTWQEQYF
cdr3_nt: TGTGCCAGCCGTGCATCAGGGACATGGCAAGAGCAGTACTTC
clone_size: many
j_call: TRBJ2-7
v_call: TRBV12-3/TRBV12-4
d_call: .

cdr3_aa: CASSPPTDTDTQYF
cdr3_nt: TGTGCCAGCAGCCCGCCGACAGACACAGATACGCAGTATTTT
clone_size: .
j_call: TRBJ2-3
v_call: TRBV7-8
d_call: .

cdr3_aa: CAIGNNEQFF
cdr3_nt: TGTGCCATCGGTAACAATGAGCAGTTCTTC
clone_size: many
j_call: TRBJ2-1
v_call: TRBV10-3
d_call: .

cdr3_aa: CASSPSDPGGVEQYF
cdr3_nt: TGTGCCAGCAGCCCCTCCGACCCGGGGGGAGTCGAGCAGTACTTC
clone_size: many
j_call: TRBJ2-7
v_call: TRBV6-1
d_call: TRBD2

cdr3_aa: CASSPRGQAEAFF
cdr3_nt: TGTGCCAGCAGTCCGCGGGGGCAGGCTGAAGCTTTCTTT
clone_size: many
j_call: TRBJ1-1
v_call: TRBV12-3/TRBV12-4
d_call: .

cdr3_aa: CASSSRQGIQYF
cdr3_nt: TGTGCCAGCAGTTCGAGACAGGGCATTCAGTACTTC
clone_size: few
j_call: TRBJ2-4
v_call: TRBV6-6
d_call: TRBD1

cdr3_aa: CASRRTMDGPYNEQFF
cdr3_nt: TGTGCCAGCAGACGAACCATGGATGGGCCCTACAATGAGCAGTTCTTC
clone_size: .
j_call: TRBJ2-1
v_call: TRBV11-2
d_call: .

cdr3_aa: CSADEGRDYGYTF
cdr3_nt: TGCAGTGCTGATGAGGGGCGCGACTATGGCTACACCTTC
clone_size: many
j_call: TRBJ1-2
v_call: TRBV20-1
d_call: .

cdr3_aa: CASSYRAANYGYTF
cdr3_nt: TGTGCCAGCAGTTACAGGGCGGCTAACTATGGCTACACCTTC
clone_size: few
j_call: TRBJ1-2
v_call: TRBV6-5
d_call: .

cdr3_aa: CASSQELGRQGQYNEQFF
cdr3_nt: TGTGCCAGCAGCCAAGAGTTAGGTAGACAGGGACAGTACAATGAGCAGTTCTTC
clone_size: few
j_call: TRBJ2-1
v_call: TRBV14
d_call: TRBD1

cdr3_aa: CSVGIREGETQYF
cdr3_nt: TGCAGCGTTGGGATTAGGGAAGGAGAGACCCAGTACTTC
clone_size: .
j_call: TRBJ2-5
v_call: TRBV29-1
d_call: .

cdr3_aa: CSGLRDRVNTEAFF
cdr3_nt: TGCAGCGGCCTCCGGGACAGGGTTAACACTGAAGCTTTCTTT
clone_size: many
j_call: TRBJ1-1
v_call: TRBV29-1
d_call: TRBD1

cdr3_aa: CASSLRSGSEKLFF
cdr3_nt: TGTGCCAGCAGTTTACGGTCAGGGAGCGAAAAACTGTTTTTT
clone_size: few
j_call: TRBJ1-4
v_call: TRBV12-3/TRBV12-4
d_call: .

cdr3_aa: CASSESDYNEQFF
cdr3_nt: TGCGCCAGCAGTGAGTCAGACTACAATGAGCAGTTCTTC
clone_size: many
j_call: TRBJ2-1
v_call: TRBV10-2
d_call: .

cdr3_aa: CASSQGTEHTGELFF
cdr3_nt: TGTGCCAGCAGCCAAGGGACGGAACACACCGGGGAGCTGTTTTTT
clone_size: many
j_call: TRBJ2-2
v_call: TRBV3-1
d_call: .

cdr3_aa: CASSSGNTQYF
cdr3_nt: TGTGCCAGCAGTAGCGGGAATACGCAGTATTTT
clone_size: many
j_call: TRBJ2-3
v_call: TRBV6-6
d_call: TRBD2